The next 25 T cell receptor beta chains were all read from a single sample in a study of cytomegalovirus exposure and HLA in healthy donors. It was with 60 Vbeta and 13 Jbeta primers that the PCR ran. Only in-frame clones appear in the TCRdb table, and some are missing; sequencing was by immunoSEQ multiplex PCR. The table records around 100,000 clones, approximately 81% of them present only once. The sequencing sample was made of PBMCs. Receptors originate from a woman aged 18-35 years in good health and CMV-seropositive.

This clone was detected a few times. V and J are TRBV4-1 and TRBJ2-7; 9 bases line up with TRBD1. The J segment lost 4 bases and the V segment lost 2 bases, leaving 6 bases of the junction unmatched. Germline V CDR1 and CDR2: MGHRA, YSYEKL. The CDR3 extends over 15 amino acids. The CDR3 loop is CASSQIQGAGYEQYF. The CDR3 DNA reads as TGCGCCAGCAGCCAAATACAGGGGGCCGGGTACGAGCAGTACTTC.

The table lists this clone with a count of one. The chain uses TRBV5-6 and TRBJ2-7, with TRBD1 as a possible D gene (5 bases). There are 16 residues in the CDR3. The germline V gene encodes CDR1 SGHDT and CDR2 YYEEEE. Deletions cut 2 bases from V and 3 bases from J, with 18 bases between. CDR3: CASSFSGARVNYEQYF. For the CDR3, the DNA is TGTGCCAGCAGCTTCTCTGGGGCCAGGGTAAACTACGAGCAGTACTTC.

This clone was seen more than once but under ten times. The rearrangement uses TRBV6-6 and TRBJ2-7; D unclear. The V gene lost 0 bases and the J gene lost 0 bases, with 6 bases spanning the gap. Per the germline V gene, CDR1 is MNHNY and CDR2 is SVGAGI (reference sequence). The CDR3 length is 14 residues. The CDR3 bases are TGTGCCAGCAGTTACTCTAAGAGCTCCTACGAGCAGTACTTC. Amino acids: CASSYSKSSYEQYF.

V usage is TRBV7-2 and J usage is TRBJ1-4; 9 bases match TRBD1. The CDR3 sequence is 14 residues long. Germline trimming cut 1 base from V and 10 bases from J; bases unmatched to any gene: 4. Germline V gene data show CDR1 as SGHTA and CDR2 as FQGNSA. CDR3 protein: CASSLERQGGKLFF. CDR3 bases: TGTGCCAGCAGCTTAGAGAGACAGGGGGGAAAACTGTTTTTT. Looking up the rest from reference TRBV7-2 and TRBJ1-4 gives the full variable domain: GAGVSQSPSNKVTEKGKDVELRCDPISGHTALYWYRQSLGQGLEFLIYFQGNSAPDKSGLPSDRFSAERTGGSVSTLTIQRTQQEDSAVYLCASSLERQGGKLFFGSGTQLSVL.

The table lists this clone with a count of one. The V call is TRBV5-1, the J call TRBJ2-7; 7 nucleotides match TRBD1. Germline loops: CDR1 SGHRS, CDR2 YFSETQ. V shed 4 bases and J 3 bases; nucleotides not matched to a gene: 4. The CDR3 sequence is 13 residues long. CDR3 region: CASSLRQGYEQYF. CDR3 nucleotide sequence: TGCGCCAGCAGCCTAAGACAGGGCTACGAGCAGTACTTC. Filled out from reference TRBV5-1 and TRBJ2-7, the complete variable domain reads KAGVTQTPRYLIKTRGQQVTLSCSPISGHRSVSWYQQTPGQGLQFLFEYFSETQRNKGNFPGRFSGRQFSNSRSEMNVSTLELGDSALYLCASSLRQGYEQYFGPGTRLTVT.

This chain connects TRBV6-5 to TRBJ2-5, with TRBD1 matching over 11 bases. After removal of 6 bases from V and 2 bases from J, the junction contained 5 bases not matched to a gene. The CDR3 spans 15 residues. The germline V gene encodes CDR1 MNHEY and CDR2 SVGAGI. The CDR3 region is CASRTRDRGQETQYF. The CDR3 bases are TGTGCCAGCAGAACCCGGGACAGGGGGCAAGAGACCCAGTACTTC.

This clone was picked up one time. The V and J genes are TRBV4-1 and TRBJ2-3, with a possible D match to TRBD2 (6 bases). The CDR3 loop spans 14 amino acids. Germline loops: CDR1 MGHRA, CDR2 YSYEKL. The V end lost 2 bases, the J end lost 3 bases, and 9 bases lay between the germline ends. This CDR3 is CASSQLGRTDTQYF. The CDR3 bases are TGCGCCAGCAGCCAACTAGGGAGGACAGATACGCAGTATTTT.

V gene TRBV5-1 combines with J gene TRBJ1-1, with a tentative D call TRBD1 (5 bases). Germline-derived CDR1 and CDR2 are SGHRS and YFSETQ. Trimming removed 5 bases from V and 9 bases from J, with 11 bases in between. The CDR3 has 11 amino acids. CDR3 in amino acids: CASRSEGKAFF. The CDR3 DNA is TGCGCCAGCAGGTCGGAGGGGAAAGCTTTCTTT.

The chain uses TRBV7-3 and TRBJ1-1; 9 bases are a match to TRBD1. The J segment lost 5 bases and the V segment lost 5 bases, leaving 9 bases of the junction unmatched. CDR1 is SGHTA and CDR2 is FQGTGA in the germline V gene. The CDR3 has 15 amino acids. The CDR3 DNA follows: TGTGCCAGCAGCCCACGGGGACAGGGTGGGACTGAAGCTTTCTTT. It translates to CASSPRGQGGTEAFF.

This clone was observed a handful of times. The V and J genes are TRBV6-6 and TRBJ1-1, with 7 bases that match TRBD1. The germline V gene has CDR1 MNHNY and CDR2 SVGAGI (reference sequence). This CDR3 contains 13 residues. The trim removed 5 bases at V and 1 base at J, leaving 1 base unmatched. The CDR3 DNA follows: TGTGCCAGCAGTGGGACAGAGAACACTGAAGCTTTCTTT. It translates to CASSGTENTEAFF.

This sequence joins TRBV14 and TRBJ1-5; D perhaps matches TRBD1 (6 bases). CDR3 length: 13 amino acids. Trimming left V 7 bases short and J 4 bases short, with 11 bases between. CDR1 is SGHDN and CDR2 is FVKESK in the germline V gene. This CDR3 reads CASTQGRNQPQHF. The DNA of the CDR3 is TGTGCCAGCACTCAGGGGCGAAATCAGCCCCAGCATTTT.

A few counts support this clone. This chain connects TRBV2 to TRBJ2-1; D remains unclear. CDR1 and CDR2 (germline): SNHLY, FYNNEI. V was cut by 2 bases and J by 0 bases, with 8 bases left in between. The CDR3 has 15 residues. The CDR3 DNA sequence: TGTGCCAGCAGTGAACACCCGAGCTCCTACAATGAGCAGTTCTTC. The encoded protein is CASSEHPSSYNEQFF.

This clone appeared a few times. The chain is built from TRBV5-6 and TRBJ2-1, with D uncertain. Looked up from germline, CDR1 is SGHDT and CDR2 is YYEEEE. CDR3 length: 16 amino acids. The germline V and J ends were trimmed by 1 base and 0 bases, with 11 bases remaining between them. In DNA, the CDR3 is TGTGCCAGCAGCTTGTCCTCACCGGGCTCCTACAATGAGCAGTTCTTC. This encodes CASSLSSPGSYNEQFF.

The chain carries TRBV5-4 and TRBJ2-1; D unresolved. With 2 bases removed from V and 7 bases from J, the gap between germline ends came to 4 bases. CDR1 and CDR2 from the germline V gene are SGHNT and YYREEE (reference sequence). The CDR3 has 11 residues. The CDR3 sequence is CASSFINEQFF. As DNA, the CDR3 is TGTGCCAGCAGCTTTATTAATGAGCAGTTCTTC.

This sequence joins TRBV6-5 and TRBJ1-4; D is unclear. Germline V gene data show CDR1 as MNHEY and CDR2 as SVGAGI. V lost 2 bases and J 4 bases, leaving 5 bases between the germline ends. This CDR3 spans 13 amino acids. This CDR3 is CASSYRDNEKLFF. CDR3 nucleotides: TGTGCCAGCAGTTACAGAGATAATGAAAAACTGTTTTTT.

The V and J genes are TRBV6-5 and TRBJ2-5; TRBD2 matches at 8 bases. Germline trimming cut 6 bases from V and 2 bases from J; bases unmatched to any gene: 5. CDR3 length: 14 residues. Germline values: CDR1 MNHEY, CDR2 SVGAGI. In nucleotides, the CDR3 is TGTGCCAGCAGCAAGGTAGCGGGGCAAGAGACCCAGTACTTC. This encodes CASSKVAGQETQYF.

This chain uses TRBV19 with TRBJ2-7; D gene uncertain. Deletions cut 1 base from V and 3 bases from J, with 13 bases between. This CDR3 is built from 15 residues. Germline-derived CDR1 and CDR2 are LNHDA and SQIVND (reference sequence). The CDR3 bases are TGTGCCAGTAGTATAGGTGGCGGTTTTATCTACGAGCAGTACTTC. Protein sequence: CASSIGGGFIYEQYF.

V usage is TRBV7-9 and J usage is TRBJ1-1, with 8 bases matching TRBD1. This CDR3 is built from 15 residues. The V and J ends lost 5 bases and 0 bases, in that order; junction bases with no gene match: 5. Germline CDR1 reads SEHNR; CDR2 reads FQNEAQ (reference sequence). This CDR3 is CASSPRTGMNTEAFF. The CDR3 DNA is TGTGCCAGCAGCCCTCGGACAGGGATGAACACTGAAGCTTTCTTT.

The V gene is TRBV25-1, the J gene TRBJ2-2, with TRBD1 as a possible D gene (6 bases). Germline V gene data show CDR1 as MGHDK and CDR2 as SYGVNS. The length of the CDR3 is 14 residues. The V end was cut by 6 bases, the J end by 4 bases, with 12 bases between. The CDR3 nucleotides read TGTGCCAGCAGAGACAGGTTCGGCACCGGGGAGCTGTTTTTT. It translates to CASRDRFGTGELFF.

CDR3 in amino acids: CAWSQDFSGNTIYF. For the CDR3, the DNA is TGTGCCTGGAGTCAAGACTTCTCTGGAAACACCATATATTTT. The V gene is TRBV30, the J gene TRBJ1-3; D is undetermined. The germline V gene has CDR1 GTSNPN and CDR2 SVGIG (reference sequence). CDR3 length: 14 residues. V lost 2 bases to trimming and J lost 0 bases, with 8 bases between them.

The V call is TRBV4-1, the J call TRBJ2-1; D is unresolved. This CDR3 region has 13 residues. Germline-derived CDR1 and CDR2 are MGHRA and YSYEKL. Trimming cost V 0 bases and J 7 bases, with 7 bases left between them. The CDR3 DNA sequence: TGCGCCAGCAGCCAAGATTGGGCTAATGAGCAGTTCTTC. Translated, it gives CASSQDWANEQFF.

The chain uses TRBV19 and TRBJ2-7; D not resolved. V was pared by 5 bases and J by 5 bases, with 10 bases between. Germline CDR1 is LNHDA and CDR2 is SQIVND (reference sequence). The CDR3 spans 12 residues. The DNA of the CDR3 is TGTGCCAGTAGTGCCCTTAGAAACGAGCAGTACTTC. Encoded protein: CASSALRNEQYF.

For the CDR3, the DNA is TGTGCCAGCAGTATGGCGGGAGCTGGTGAGCAGTTCTTC. As protein: CASSMAGAGEQFF. V and J are TRBV9 and TRBJ2-1; TRBD2 matches 7 bases. The germline CDR1 and CDR2 sequences are SGDLS and YYNGEE. J was trimmed by 9 bases and V by 5 bases; bases with no gene match: 8. This CDR3 contains 13 residues. Drawing the rest from reference TRBV9 and TRBJ2-1, the complete variable domain is DSGVTQTPKHLITATGQRVTLRCSPRSGDLSVYWYQQSLDQGLQFLIQYYNGEERAKGNILERFSAQQFPDLHSELNLSSLELGDSALYFCASSMAGAGEQFFGPGTRLTVL.

This CDR3 is CATSRGGNEKLFF. DNA of the CDR3: TGTGCCACCAGCAGGGGGGGGAATGAAAAACTGTTTTTT. The chain couples TRBV15 to TRBJ1-4, with D perhaps TRBD1 (5 bases). V was clipped by 3 bases and J by 5 bases, with 7 bases between them. Germline V gene data show CDR1 as LNHNV and CDR2 as YYDKDF (reference sequence). This CDR3 spans 13 amino acids.

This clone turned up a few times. The CDR3 loop is CASSFPDNTEAFF. CDR3 coding DNA: TGTGCCAGCAGCTTCCCAGATAACACTGAAGCTTTCTTT. This chain joins TRBV11-3 and TRBJ1-1; no reliable D call. This CDR3 region has 13 residues. Trimming pared 3 bases from V and 2 bases from J, leaving 7 bases between. Germline assignment: CDR1 SGHNT and CDR2 YENEEA.